This T cell receptor beta chain was found in a study of blood T cell repertoires in COVID-19 (TCRdb year 2020). Some background on the complete study: The collaborator samples originated in the United States, Italy and Spain and spanned the acute and convalescent phases of COVID-19. Where available, HLA class I and class II types were taken from metadata supplied by the sample provider and were not determined by assay-based typing. Sample metadata almost always included a de-identified subject ID, COVID-19 status, age in years and sex. The prospective study material was composed of cDNA or gDNA derived from T cells, B-cell-depleted T cells, or PBMCs. Samples came from the ongoing ImmuneRACE study (first 160 participants) plus 1,254 subjects from 6 global collaborators. A freely available public database, intended as a resource for researchers studying the immune response to SARS-CoV-2, is where the repertoires were released. Deeply sampled blood TCRbeta repertoires from subjects exposed to, actively infected with, or recovered from COVID-19 were included in the dataset.

Results the study describes overall, beyond this receptor: The amount of clinical and demographic metadata varied by source and participant and was provided uncurated.

Turning to this clone: There is no known antigen for this receptor. No much larger clonotype is one base removed from it; base qualities were not supplied.

TCRbeta CDR3 regions were amplified from genomic DNA using the immunoSEQ Assay, a bias-controlled multiplex PCR. The authors' pipeline ran thus. The number of nucleated cells in each sample was estimated by amplification of reference gene primers within the assay. Sequence reads were collapsed and filtered to measure the absolute abundance of every unique TCRbeta CDR3 rearrangement. For each sample, productive Simpson clonality was calculated by taking the square root of Simpson's diversity index across productive rearrangements. TCRdb's version of the immuneACCESS table is confined to in-frame rearrangements and falls short of the full clone set. An unresolved V gene accounts for under half of the shortfall where checked; the remainder is of unknown origin. V, J and clone size are taken as reported in that table, and D and trimming were inferred from the DNA itself. The sample profile shows approximately 150,000 clones; 84% of them were found once. Clones ranked in the top ten supply roughly 10% of the sample.

The collaborating institutions used their own protocols to collect whole blood in K2EDTA tubes. For TCRbeta analysis, collaborators shipped samples in one of three forms: frozen whole blood, isolated PBMCs, or DNA extracted from either of those sample types. Sequenced input: peripheral blood. The sequence was collected from a man aged 55 to 70 with active or convalescent COVID-19.

The CDR3 region has the sequence CAWSVGDRSSSYNEQFF. DNA sequence: TGTGCCTGGAGTGTGGGGGACAGATCTAGCTCCTACAATGAGCAGTTCTTC. Here the chain combines TRBV30 and TRBJ2-1, and 7 junction bases match TRBD1. According to the germline V gene (reference sequence), CDR1 reads GTSNPN and CDR2 reads SVGIG. V trim: 0 bases; J trim: 0 bases; unmatched bases: 8. Including cysteine and phenylalanine, the CDR3 has 17 amino acids. Only CDR3 DNA remains: 51 bases, in frame from the first base.